The source of this T cell receptor (beta chain) is a study of cytotoxic CD8 clonotypes in ibrutinib-treated CLL. Study details: The cohort had around 10 relapsed/refractory and around 14 treatment-naive patients, around 18 IGHV unmutated. By median roughly 65 months, approximately twelve had progressed and approximately 15 stayed remitted; responses had been 2 complete and approximately 24 partial. Study-wide results and limits: Increased clonality at ibrutinib response gave way to a return toward baseline at progression.

The germline V gene encodes CDR1 MDHEN and CDR2 SYDVKM. V gave up 1 base and J gave up 4 bases; unmatched junction bases: 12. This CDR3 has 19 residues. Concerning this clone: Its antigen is not known.

Assay used: immunoSEQ multiplex PCR; TCRdb lists only in-frame clones, some missing. The sample lists 100,000 to 150,000 clones, 70% to 90% seen once, with roughly 1.9% in the top ten. The TCR sequence derives from a human donor with chronic lymphocytic leukemia. This sequence joins TRBV28 and TRBJ2-1; 11 nucleotides line up with TRBD1. Sequences were derived from PBMCs, sampled after 24 months of ibrutinib treatment. CDR3 residues: CASSLFTTRTGGRYNEQFF. The CDR3 DNA reads TGTGCCAGCAGTTTATTTACCACGCGGACAGGGGGCAGGTACAATGAGCAGTTCTTC.